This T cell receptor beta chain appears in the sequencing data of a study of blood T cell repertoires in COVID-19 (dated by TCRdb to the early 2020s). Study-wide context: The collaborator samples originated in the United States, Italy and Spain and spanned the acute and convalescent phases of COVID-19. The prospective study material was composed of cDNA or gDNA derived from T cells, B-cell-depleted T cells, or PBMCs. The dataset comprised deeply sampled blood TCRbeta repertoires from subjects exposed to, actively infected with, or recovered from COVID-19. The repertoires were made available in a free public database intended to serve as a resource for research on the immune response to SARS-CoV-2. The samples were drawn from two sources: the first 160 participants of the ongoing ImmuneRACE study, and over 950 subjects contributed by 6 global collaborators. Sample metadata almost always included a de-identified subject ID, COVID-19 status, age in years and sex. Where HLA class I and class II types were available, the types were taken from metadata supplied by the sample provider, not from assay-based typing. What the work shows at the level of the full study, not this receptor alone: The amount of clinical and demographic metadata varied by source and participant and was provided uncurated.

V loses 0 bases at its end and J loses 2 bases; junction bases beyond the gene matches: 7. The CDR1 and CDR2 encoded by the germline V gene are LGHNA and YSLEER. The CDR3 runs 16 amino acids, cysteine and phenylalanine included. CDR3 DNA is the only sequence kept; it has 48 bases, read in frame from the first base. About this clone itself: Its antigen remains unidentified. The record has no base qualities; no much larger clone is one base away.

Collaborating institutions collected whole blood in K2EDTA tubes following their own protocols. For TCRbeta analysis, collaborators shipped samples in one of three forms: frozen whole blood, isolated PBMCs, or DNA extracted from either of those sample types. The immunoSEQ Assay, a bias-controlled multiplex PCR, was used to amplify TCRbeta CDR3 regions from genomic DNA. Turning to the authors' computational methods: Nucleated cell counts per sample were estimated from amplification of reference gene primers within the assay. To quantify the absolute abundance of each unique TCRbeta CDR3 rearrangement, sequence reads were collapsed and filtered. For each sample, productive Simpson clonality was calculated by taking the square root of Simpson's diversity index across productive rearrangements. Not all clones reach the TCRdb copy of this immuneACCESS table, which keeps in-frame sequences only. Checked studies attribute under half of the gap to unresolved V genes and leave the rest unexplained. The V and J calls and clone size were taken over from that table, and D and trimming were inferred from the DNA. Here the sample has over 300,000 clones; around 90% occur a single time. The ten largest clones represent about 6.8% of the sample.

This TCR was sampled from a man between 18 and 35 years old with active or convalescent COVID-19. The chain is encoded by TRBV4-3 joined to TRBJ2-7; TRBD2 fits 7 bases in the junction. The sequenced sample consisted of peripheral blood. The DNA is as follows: TGCGCCAGCAGCCAAGAATGGGTTCTAGCGGCCTACGAGCAGTACTTC. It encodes CASSQEWVLAAYEQYF.